This T cell receptor beta chain was documented in a study of PD-1 blockade in classical Hodgkin lymphoma (TCRdb year 2020). Context from the whole study: Nivolumab dosing was 3 mg/kg intravenously every 2 weeks, continuing until either disease progression or unacceptable toxicity. A peripheral blood immune signature of response to PD-1 blockade in classical Hodgkin lymphoma was defined using TCR beta sequencing and CyTOF.

Paper-wide results and their limitations: CD4+ but not CD8+ TCR diversity rose significantly by C4D1 (p=0.0027 vs p=0.16), most apparent in complete responders (p=0.02). Patients starting nivolumab less than 1 year after ASCT had lower diversity and were excluded from later analyses to avoid confounding by immune reconstitution. Baseline TCR diversity was reported to be lower in newly diagnosed patients than in healthy donors and to be lower still in relapsed/refractory patients. Trial patients with a complete response had baseline diversity similar to that of newly diagnosed patients, while partial responders and progressors had significantly lower diversity. The study was restricted to a single clinical trial cohort, and the causes of repertoire differences, possibly disease activity or prior therapy, were left undefined.

With regard to this clone: Its antigen remains unidentified. The sample holds no much larger clone one base away, and base qualities are not on file.

The time point label corresponds to: cycle 1 day 1 (C1D1), immediately before nivolumab initiation. Relapse after autologous stem cell transplantation had occurred in all trial patients, and cohorts A, B and C were distinguished by prior brentuximab vedotin exposure. The trial cohort comprised some 60 patients with relapsed/refractory classical Hodgkin lymphoma whose best overall responses were complete response, partial response or progressive disease. In the multi-cohort phase II CheckMate 205 trial, trial patients received single-agent nivolumab. An independent review committee assessed best overall response by applying the 2007 International Working Group response criteria. Trial PBMCs were collected immediately before nivolumab initiation (C1D1) and during therapy at cycle 2 day 1 and cycle 4 day 1. Peripheral blood was collected in 8 mL Vacutainer Cell Preparation Tubes, from which PBMCs were isolated by centrifugation and then cryopreserved.

Genomic DNA was extracted with the Qiagen DNeasy kit from unsorted PBMCs and from negatively selected CD4+ and CD8+ fractions. Amplification of TCR beta CDR3 regions was done by immunoSEQ multiplex PCR with primers that anneal to V and J segments. A synthetic immune receptor repertoire was used to minimize amplification bias, and remaining bias was computationally removed after sequencing. Turning to the authors' computational methods: Repertoire diversity was quantified as the Shannon entropy index using custom Python scripts. Unsorted, CD4+ and CD8+ repertoires were analyzed separately, except for combined analyses in which CD4+ and CD8+ sequences were merged in silico. Clonal expansion was defined as a frequency increase of at least 2-fold after treatment compared with C1D1, and clones undetected at baseline were assigned a pseudocount of 0.5. Clones with 0 or 1 copy at C1D1 were defined as singleton clones, while clones with 2 or more copies were defined as non-singleton clones. Clones expanded in unsorted samples were assigned a CD4+, CD8+ or unknown annotation through matching of protein sequences in sorted samples from the same patient. Wilcoxon tests on paired samples were used to test changes in diversity from C1D1 to C4D1. The clones in this table, taken by TCRdb from immuneACCESS, are in-frame only. Not every clone is retained; where verified, under half of the shortfall comes from an unresolved V gene, and the cause of the rest is unknown. The DNA was the basis for D and trimming; V, J and clone size are from that table. The sample contains tens of thousands of clones, around 72% of them found a single time. 11% of the sample is in the top ten clones.

V ends up 3 bases short and J 7 bases short, with an unmatched junction base count of 7. Measured from the cysteine to the phenylalanine, the CDR3 is 14 residues long. CDR3 DNA only is kept here, 42 bases in frame from base 1. CDR1 and CDR2 are drawn from the germline V gene (reference sequence): LNHDA, SQIVND. The clonotype originates from a human donor with classical Hodgkin lymphoma. The receptor chain draws on TRBV19 and TRBJ1-2; 8 nucleotides in the junction match TRBD1. The sample was peripheral blood mononuclear cells (PBMCs), taken at baseline. This receptor has the CDR3 CASSIRGRGLGYTF. The nucleotide sequence is TGTGCCAGTAGTATTCGGGGCAGGGGGCTTGGCTACACCTTC.